The 17 T cell receptor beta chains given below trace back to one sample, sequenced in a study of vaccination effects on CD4 cells after COVID-19. Measured with immunoSEQ multiplex PCR; TCRdb has only the in-frame clones, and not every one. The repertoire holds approximately 70,000 clones, with approximately 72% as singletons. In the ViraFEST assay, antigen-specific CD4+ clonotypes were identified by expansion after peptide-pool stimulation. Following culture for around 9 days, CD4+ T cells were isolated. Nucleocapsid antibody tests were negative, and the vaccine recipients had no prior SARS-CoV-2 infection. Their specific antigens are unknown. The material was CD4+ T cells from PBMCs cultured with HCoV-NL63 spike peptides, obtained before COVID-19 vaccination. The origin of the receptors is a human donor who received a COVID-19 vaccine.

The chain carries TRBV30 and TRBJ1-1; D not resolved. Per germline, CDR1 GTSNPN and CDR2 SVGIG (reference sequence). The CDR3 totals 15 residues. V lost 1 base and J 4 bases, leaving 16 bases between the germline ends. Written as DNA, the CDR3 is TGTGCCTGGAGTGCCCCTAGACTCAGGAGCACTGAAGCTTTCTTT. This codes for CAWSAPRLRSTEAFF.

The rearrangement joins TRBV5-1 to TRBJ1-1; no clear D gene. V was cut by 4 bases and J by 2 bases, with 15 bases left in between. The CDR3 totals 15 residues. Germline CDR1 reads SGHRS; CDR2 reads YFSETQ. CDR3 bases: TGCGCCAGCAGCCCGTGGGCCCCAGCTAACACTGAAGCTTTCTTT. Residues: CASSPWAPANTEAFF.

The V and J genes are TRBV6-5 and TRBJ2-7; TRBD1 might be the D (5 bases). This CDR3 spans 12 amino acids. V was cut by 5 bases and J by 6 bases, with 11 bases left in between. Per the germline V gene, CDR1 is MNHEY and CDR2 is SVGAGI. CDR3 sequence (DNA): TGTGCCAGCAGTCTACAGGAGCCCGAGCAGTACGTC. Protein: CASSLQEPEQYV.

About this clone itself: Different DNA sequences within this sample yield the same CDR3. The chain links TRBV19 to TRBJ1-1; maybe TRBD1 (5 bases). The CDR3 sequence is 13 residues long. Between the trimmed V and J ends, which lost 2 bases and 4 bases, there was a span of 8 bases. Germline V gives CDR1 LNHDA, CDR2 SQIVND (reference sequence). CDR3 in amino acids: CASSIQGGTEAFF. For the CDR3, the DNA is TGTGCCAGTAGTATACAGGGCGGCACTGAAGCTTTCTTT.

The chain carries TRBV6-6 and TRBJ1-2, with TRBD1 matching 10 bases. The CDR3 extends over 16 amino acids. The J segment lost 4 bases and the V segment lost 5 bases, leaving 10 bases of the junction unmatched. The V gene's germline CDR1 is MNHNY and CDR2 SVGAGI (reference sequence). Here the CDR3 reads CASSPRTGGESYGYTF. The CDR3, as DNA: TGTGCCAGCAGTCCTCGGACAGGGGGGGAGTCCTATGGCTACACCTTC.

This chain uses TRBV28 with TRBJ1-5; D not resolved. V lost 3 bases to trimming and J lost 2 bases, with 11 bases between them. CDR3 length equals 15 residues. Germline CDR1 is MDHEN and CDR2 is SYDVKM. This CDR3 is CASSLSPPGNQPQHF. The CDR3 region has the DNA TGTGCCAGCAGTTTGTCCCCCCCCGGCAATCAGCCCCAGCATTTT.

The CDR3 is CASSWANGAAQYF. The CDR3 DNA reads as TGTGCCAGCAGCTGGGCGAACGGGGCGGCCCAGTACTTC. The chain is built from TRBV6-2 or TRBV6-3 and TRBJ2-5, with D perhaps TRBD1 or TRBD2 (5 bases each). The length of the CDR3 is 13 residues. Trimming took 6 bases from V and 9 from J, leaving 17 bases between them. The germline V gene has CDR1 MNHEY and CDR2 SVGEGT.

The chain joins TRBV6-5 to TRBJ1-5, with a possible D match to TRBD1 (6 bases). Germline-derived CDR1 and CDR2 are MNHEY and SVGAGI. The CDR3 is made up of 14 amino acids. Trimming removed 2 bases from V and 6 bases from J, with 11 bases in between. In DNA form, the CDR3 reads TGTGCCAGCAGTTACGGGGGGGGCGGTCAGCCCCAGCATTTT. Amino acids: CASSYGGGGQPQHF.

The rearrangement links TRBV4-3 to TRBJ1-6, with a possible D match to TRBD1 (5 bases). V lost 4 bases to trimming and J lost 4 bases, with 8 bases between them. CDR3 length: 14 residues. Germline V CDR1 and CDR2: LGHNA, YSLEER. The CDR3: CASSPGGYNSPLHF. The CDR3 DNA is TGCGCCAGCAGCCCGGGGGGGTATAATTCACCCCTCCACTTT.

The V call is TRBV7-2, the J call TRBJ2-1; maybe TRBD1 (8 bases). The length of the CDR3 is 15 residues. V lost 8 bases and J lost 0, with 14 bases in between. Germline V gives CDR1 SGHTA, CDR2 FQGNSA. This chain's CDR3 is CASRGDRSSYNEQFF. The CDR3 region has the DNA TGTGCCAGCCGGGGGGACAGGAGCTCCTACAATGAGCAGTTCTTC.

The chain combines TRBV4-1 with TRBJ1-2; D is unresolved. CDR3 length: 13 residues. Germline values: CDR1 MGHRA, CDR2 YSYEKL. V was clipped by 2 bases and J by 5 bases, with 9 bases between them. As DNA, the CDR3 is TGCGCCAGCAGCCAATTCGGGCAGTATGGCTACACCTTC. Translation gives CASSQFGQYGYTF.

This sequence joins TRBV5-8 and TRBJ1-1; 9 bases align to TRBD1. The CDR3 runs to 16 residues. V gave up 7 bases and J gave up 3 bases; unmatched junction bases: 13. Looked up from germline, CDR1 is SGHTS and CDR2 is YDEGEE. The CDR3 here is CASPVDRGGLDTEAFF. The CDR3 bases are TGTGCCAGCCCGGTAGACAGGGGGGGATTAGACACTGAAGCTTTCTTT.

V usage is TRBV6-5 and J usage is TRBJ1-2, with 9 bases matching TRBD1. The germline gives CDR1 MNHEY, CDR2 SVGAGI. With V trimmed by 2 bases and J by 7 bases, 5 bases remained unmatched. This CDR3 region has 14 residues. CDR3 sequence: CASSYRGQGGGYTF. The CDR3 bases are TGTGCCAGCAGTTACAGGGGACAGGGTGGTGGCTACACCTTC.

V gene TRBV5-6 combines with J gene TRBJ1-2, with a possible D match to TRBD1 (6 bases). CDR1 SGHDT and CDR2 YYEEEE come from the germline V gene. Between the trimmed V and J ends, which lost 2 bases and 8 bases, there was a span of 16 bases. The CDR3 loop spans 14 amino acids. This chain's CDR3 is CASSFQGMGLGYTF. DNA for the CDR3: TGTGCCAGCAGCTTCCAGGGGATGGGACTCGGCTACACCTTC.

CDR3 in amino acids: CASSQDIGQGANSPLHF. The CDR3 nucleotides are TGCGCCAGCAGCCAAGATATAGGACAGGGGGCTAATTCACCCCTCCACTTT. This sequence joins TRBV4-1 and TRBJ1-6; 11 bases are a match to TRBD1. V lost 0 bases to trimming and J lost 6 bases; unmatched junction nucleotides: 4. The CDR3 has 17 residues. CDR1 is MGHRA and CDR2 is YSYEKL in the germline V gene.

This sequence joins TRBV30 and TRBJ1-2, with D unresolved. CDR1 and CDR2 from the germline V gene are GTSNPN and SVGIG (reference sequence). This CDR3 has 12 residues. V was pared by 4 bases and J by 0 bases, with 6 bases between. CDR3 loop: CAWTGANYGYTF. The CDR3 DNA sequence: TGTGCCTGGACAGGAGCTAACTATGGCTACACCTTC.

Here the CDR3 DNA reads TGTGCCAGCAGTCTGGGACAGGGTATATACTACACCTTC. Its translation is CASSLGQGIYYTF. V gene TRBV28 combines with J gene TRBJ1-2; 9 bases align to TRBD1. Germline V gene data show CDR1 as MDHEN and CDR2 as SYDVKM. The junction had 8 bases not matched to a gene; V was cut back by 5 bases and J by 10 bases. CDR3 length: 13 residues.